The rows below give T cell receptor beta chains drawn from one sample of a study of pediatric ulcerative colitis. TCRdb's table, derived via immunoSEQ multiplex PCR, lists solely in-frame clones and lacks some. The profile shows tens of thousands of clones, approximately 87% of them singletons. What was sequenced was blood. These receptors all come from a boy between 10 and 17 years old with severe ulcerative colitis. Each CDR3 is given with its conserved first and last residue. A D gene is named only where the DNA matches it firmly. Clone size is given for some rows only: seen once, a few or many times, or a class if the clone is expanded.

CASSVTGSQGGKQYF TGTGCCAGCAGCGTTACCGGCTCCCAGGGGGGGAAGCAGTACTTC NA TRBJ2-7 TRBV9 NA
CASSQDINTEAFF TGCGCCAGCAGCCAAGATATAAACACTGAAGCTTTCTTT NA TRBJ1-1 TRBV4-1 NA
CALVTGASNTGELFF TGTGCTCTTGTGACCGGAGCTTCGAACACCGGGGAGCTGTTTTTT NA TRBJ2-2 TRBV30 NA
CASSQDLTASGYTF TGCGCCAGCAGCCAAGATCTGACCGCATCTGGCTACACCTTC NA TRBJ1-2 TRBV4-3 NA
CASSLGPGQAYNEQFF TGCGCCAGCAGCTTGGGTCCGGGACAGGCTTACAATGAGCAGTTCTTC TRBD1 TRBJ2-1 TRBV5-1 NA
CASSASMNTEAFF TGCGCCAGCAGTGCCTCCATGAACACTGAAGCTTTCTTT NA TRBJ1-1 TRBV10-2 NA
CASSRIMDSTDTQYF TGTGCCAGCAGCCGCATTATGGACTCCACAGATACGCAGTATTTT NA TRBJ2-3 TRBV7-9 NA
CAISGEGDAYEQYF TGTGCCATCAGTGGTGAAGGAGACGCCTACGAGCAGTACTTC NA TRBJ2-7 TRBV10-3 NA
CASSEVGIAEAFF TGTGCCAGCAGTGAAGTGGGGATAGCTGAAGCTTTCTTT NA TRBJ1-1 TRBV6-1 NA
CASSFSSGSNYEQFF TGTGCCAGCAGTTTCTCTAGCGGGAGTAATTATGAGCAGTTCTTC TRBD2 TRBJ2-1 TRBV6-5 NA
CASSDPPGGSTQYF TGTGCCAGCAGCGACCCGCCGGGGGGTTCTACGCAGTATTTT TRBD2 TRBJ2-3 TRBV7-6 once
CAIQDKLGSTDTQYF TGTGCCATCCAAGACAAATTGGGATCCACAGATACGCAGTATTTT NA TRBJ2-3 TRBV10-3 NA
CASSKAAWDRSNYGYTF TGTGCCAGCAGTAAAGCCGCGTGGGACAGATCAAACTATGGCTACACCTTC TRBD1 TRBJ1-2 TRBV27 NA
CASSLMGSSYEQYF TGTGCCAGCAGCTTGATGGGGTCATCATACGAGCAGTACTTC NA TRBJ2-7 TRBV5-4 NA
CASSSGGKSYNEQFF TGTGCCAGCAGCTCTGGGGGCAAATCCTACAATGAGCAGTTCTTC NA TRBJ2-1 TRBV11-3 NA
CASSESRGSYGYTF TGTGCCAGCAGTGAATCCAGGGGTAGCTATGGCTACACCTTC NA TRBJ1-2 TRBV25-1 NA
CASRNEELVHLNIQYF TGTGCCAGCAGAAACGAAGAACTAGTTCATTTAAACATTCAGTACTTC NA TRBJ2-4 TRBV6-6 NA
CASSPRAGASKETQYF TGTGCCAGCAGCCCCCGTGCGGGGGCATCCAAAGAGACCCAGTACTTC NA TRBJ2-5 TRBV9 NA
CASSPIHNSGNTIYF TGTGCCAGCAGCCCCATCCATAACTCTGGAAACACCATATATTTT NA TRBJ1-3 TRBV7-2 NA
CASSQGTAYWNGYTF TGTGCCAGCAGCCAAGGGACAGCCTATTGGAATGGCTACACCTTC NA TRBJ1-2 TRBV4-2 NA
CASISRPGVGPAFF TGTGCCAGTATCAGCCGTCCGGGGGTGGGTCCGGCTTTCTTT NA TRBJ1-1 TRBV19 once
CASRSSINQPQHF TGTGCCAGCAGATCTTCCATCAATCAGCCCCAGCATTTT NA TRBJ1-5 TRBV6-5 NA
CASSIQGISDTQYF TGTGCCAGCAGCATACAGGGGATATCGGATACGCAGTATTTT TRBD1 TRBJ2-3 TRBV2 NA
CASSPRPQETQYF TGTGCCAGCAGCCCGAGACCTCAAGAGACCCAGTACTTC NA TRBJ2-5 TRBV7-9 once
CASSQVSYQETQYF TGCGCCAGCAGCCAAGTAAGCTACCAAGAGACCCAGTACTTC NA TRBJ2-5 TRBV4-3 few
CASSLDSPITEAFF TGCGCCAGCAGCTTAGACAGTCCGATCACTGAAGCTTTCTTT NA TRBJ1-1 TRBV5-1 NA
CASTTVDDNEQFF TGTGCCAGCACGACGGTGGATGACAATGAGCAGTTCTTC NA TRBJ2-1 TRBV9 once
CAWSAGRNEQFF TGTGCCTGGAGTGCGGGTAGGAATGAGCAGTTCTTC NA TRBJ2-1 TRBV30 NA
CASSIVGPAGLNTEAFF TGTGCCAGTAGTATAGTCGGTCCGGCGGGCCTGAACACTGAAGCTTTCTTT NA TRBJ1-1 TRBV19 NA
CASRPVGGMNQPQHF TGTGCCAGCAGGCCAGTGGGGGGGATGAATCAGCCCCAGCATTTT NA TRBJ1-5 TRBV27 few
CASRITEDGNTIYF TGTGCCAGTAGAATAACAGAGGATGGAAACACCATATATTTT NA TRBJ1-3 TRBV19 NA
CAWSAAQIEQYF TGTGCCTGGAGTGCCGCCCAAATCGAGCAGTACTTC NA TRBJ2-7 TRBV30 NA
CAIRGAGNEQFF TGTGCCATCCGGGGGGCAGGCAATGAGCAGTTCTTC NA TRBJ2-1 TRBV5-8 NA